Described below is a single T cell receptor (beta chain) sequence and its context. V dropped 5 bases and J dropped 4 bases, with 25 bases sitting between them. CDR3 length: 18 amino acids. The V gene's germline CDR1 is SEHNR and CDR2 FQNEAQ (reference sequence). The data were taken from a study of cytomegalovirus exposure and HLA in healthy donors. 13 Jbeta primers and 60 Vbeta primers were used for the PCR. The protocol was immunoSEQ multiplex PCR, while the TCRdb copy is restricted to in-frame clones and leaves out a portion. The profile shows roughly 130,000 clones, approximately 80% of them singletons.

The V gene is TRBV7-9, the J gene TRBJ2-3; TRBD1 is a possible D gene (9 bases). The sequence derives from a man aged 40-50 years in good health and CMV-seronegative. Sequencing was done on a sample of PBMCs. The CDR3, as DNA: TGTGCCAGCAGCGTGGGACAGGGCGGGACTAGATACCCAGATACGCAGTATTTT. Translation: CASSVGQGGTRYPDTQYF. The full variable domain, rest sourced from reference TRBV7-9 and TRBJ2-3, is DTGVSQNPRHKITKRGQNVTFRCDPISEHNRLYWYRQTLGQGPEFLTYFQNEAQLEKSRLLSDRFSAERPKGSFSTLEIQRTEQGDSAMYLCASSVGQGGTRYPDTQYFGPGTRLTVL.